The 5 T cell receptor beta chains presented below share a single source sample, sequenced in a study of cytomegalovirus exposure and HLA in healthy donors. PCR used 60 Vbeta primers and 13 Jbeta primers. The data were produced by immunoSEQ multiplex PCR, yet TCRdb's version contains in-frame clones alone and is incomplete. The sample has roughly 130,000 clones, roughly 80% seen once. The sequenced sample was PBMCs. Receptor source: a man aged 25 to 40 in good health and CMV-seronegative.

The V call is TRBV7-6, the J call TRBJ2-1; 10 bases agree with TRBD2. This CDR3 region has 16 residues. Per the germline V gene, CDR1 is SGHVS and CDR2 is FNYEAQ. V dropped 5 bases and J dropped 6; count of bases not matched to a gene: 10. The CDR3 region is CASSPRTSGGSNEQFF. The CDR3 DNA reads as TGTGCCAGCAGCCCGAGGACTAGCGGCGGGAGCAATGAGCAGTTCTTC.

The gene calls are TRBV30 and TRBJ1-2; the D is unclear. This CDR3 region has 13 residues. V lost 3 bases and J 6 bases, leaving 14 bases between the germline ends. Germline V gives CDR1 GTSNPN, CDR2 SVGIG (reference sequence). DNA for the CDR3: TGTGCCTGGAGACTTGGGGTCGGGGATGGCTACACCTTC. Amino acids: CAWRLGVGDGYTF.

This clone was observed a handful of times. The rearrangement joins TRBV5-1 to TRBJ1-1; 7 positions match TRBD1. The CDR3 length is 16 residues. CDR1 is SGHRS and CDR2 is YFSETQ in the germline V gene. V was pared by 1 base and J by 0 bases, with 6 bases of the junction left unmatched. The CDR3 DNA sequence: TGCGCCAGCAGCTTGTTGGGACAGACCTTGAACACTGAAGCTTTCTTT. Amino acids: CASSLLGQTLNTEAFF.

This clone was counted once. The chain combines TRBV10-2 with TRBJ2-3; TRBD2 matches at 13 bases. Unmatched junction bases numbered 9, after V lost 6 bases and J lost 3 bases. The CDR3 is 17 amino acids. Germline V lookup: CDR1 WSHSY, CDR2 SAAADI. As DNA, the CDR3 is TGCGCCAGCAGCGCCCTTTCGGGACTAGCGGGGACAGATACGCAGTATTTT. Translated: CASSALSGLAGTDTQYF.

The chain links TRBV5-1 to TRBJ1-3; no reliable D call. Germline V lookup: CDR1 SGHRS, CDR2 YFSETQ. The CDR3 covers 18 residues. V was clipped by 4 bases and J by 0 bases, with 20 bases between them. DNA for the CDR3: TGCGCCAGCAGCCCCGGAGGTAGCGGATTGACCTCTGGAAACACCATATATTTT. Translating gives CASSPGGSGLTSGNTIYF. Filled out from reference TRBV5-1 and TRBJ1-3, the complete variable domain reads KAGVTQTPRYLIKTRGQQVTLSCSPISGHRSVSWYQQTPGQGLQFLFEYFSETQRNKGNFPGRFSGRQFSNSRSEMNVSTLELGDSALYLCASSPGGSGLTSGNTIYFGEGSWLTVV.